This T cell receptor (beta chain) was retrieved from a study of T cell clonotyping in hematopoietic cell transplantation. The study, taken as a whole, reports: Recipient TCR diversity dropped after transplant; expanded clonotypes rose from day 30 to 180. No sorting was done, leaving CD4 and CD8 contributions mixed. Broader posttransplant TCR repertoire diversity was predicted by graft donor and pretransplant recipient Inverse Simpson Index values.

Germline-derived CDR1 and CDR2 are SGHDT and YYEEEE. The CDR3 is made up of 13 amino acids. Trimming left V 5 bases short and J 2 bases short, with 10 bases between. TCRdb's table, derived via immunoSEQ multiplex PCR, lists solely in-frame clones and lacks some. The table records 11,000 to 15,000 clones, under 90% of them present only once. Worth noting for this clone: The target antigen is unknown.

The source material was PBMCs, sampled 100 days after allogeneic stem cell transplant. This receptor was taken from a male patient in his fifties or sixties who had an allogeneic stem cell transplant from an unrelated donor, so T cells may come from the graft donor. Some clones in this sample may be carry-over from other donors' samples. This chain joins TRBV5-6 and TRBJ1-1; no clear D. The CDR3: CASSLRDNTEAFF. The CDR3 DNA reads as TGTGCCAGCAGTTTAAGAGATAACACTGAAGCTTTCTTT.